Included here is one TCR beta chain sequence, with context. What it recognizes is unknown. The data were obtained in a study of shared clonotypes between healthy human individuals. Overall study results and limits: Sharing across four donors was highest in naive CD4 (around 5%) and lowest in memory CD8 (0.4%).

Assay execution proceeded at the deep level. Sequencing was performed with immunoSEQ multiplex PCR; in TCRdb, only in-frame clones are kept and a portion is missing. The table records about 2.4 million clones, roughly 93% of them present only once. HIV-negative, healthy adults without recent acute infections or vaccinations were the donors. What was sequenced was naive CD4+ T cells from PBMCs. Subset described: CD45RA+ positively selected. The clonotype originates from a man younger than 35 in good health. Some clones in this sample may be carry-over from other donors' samples.

The chain's CDR3 is CATSRGRQLDTQYF. The CDR3 coding sequence is TGTGCCACCAGCAGAGGGCGACAGTTAGATACGCAGTATTTT. The chain couples TRBV15 to TRBJ2-3, with D perhaps TRBD1 (5 bases). The CDR3 sequence is 14 residues long. Trimming pared 1 base from V and 5 bases from J, leaving 10 bases between. Per germline, CDR1 LNHNV and CDR2 YYDKDF (reference sequence). The complete variable domain, with remaining parts taken from reference TRBV15 and TRBJ2-3, reads DAMVIQNPRYQVTQFGKPVTLSCSQTLNHNVMYWYQQKSSQAPKLLFHYYDKDFNNEADTPDNFQSRRPNTSFCFLDIRSPGLGDTAMYLCATSRGRQLDTQYFGPGTRLTVL.